This TCR beta chain was documented in a study of blood T cell repertoires in COVID-19. This clone came up once. The CDR3 length is 15 residues. The V segment lost 4 bases and the J segment 1 base; nucleotides outside the gene matches: 3. Germline V gives CDR1 SGHRS, CDR2 YFSETQ. Clones were read by immunoSEQ multiplex PCR, and TCRdb kept only the in-frame ones, dropping some. The repertoire holds hundreds of thousands of clones, with 70% to 90% as singletons. Participant-given clinical history determined each cohort assignment. This TCR was recovered from a woman aged 40-49 years who had recovered from COVID-19. J is TRBJ2-1 and V is TRBV5-1; 9 bases fit TRBD2. The sample consisted of PBMCs or T cells enriched from blood (not recorded which). In DNA, the CDR3 is TGCGCCAGCAGCCGCGGGGGGGCATCCTACAATGAGCAGTTCTTC. This gives the protein CASSRGGASYNEQFF.